Listed here is a single T cell receptor beta chain. Its antigen is unknown. Using immunoSEQ multiplex PCR, the repertoire was profiled, and TCRdb retains in-frame clones only, with some absent. The data show 100,000 to 150,000 clones, roughly 91% seen once. The data are from a study of T cell responses to AZD1222 COVID-19 vaccine. Findings and caveats of the study: Reports say nearly half of spike-specific TCRs go after unmutated variant regions. Clonal diversity was possibly underestimated, and the donors were mostly white British, with more females. There were repertoire samples only from the period after the peak T cell response.

Sample: peripheral blood, taken 28 days after the second AZD1222 dose. This sequence originates from an adult who received the AZD1222 COVID-19 vaccine.

CDR3 amino acids: CASSSTGGYSPLHF. The CDR3 DNA is TGTGCCAGCAGTTCTACAGGGGGCTATTCACCCCTCCACTTT. This chain uses TRBV27 with TRBJ1-6, with TRBD1 matching over 9 bases. The CDR3 runs to 14 residues. V shed 4 bases and J 8 bases; nucleotides not matched to a gene: 3. Germline V gene lookup returns CDR1 MNHEY and CDR2 SMNVEV (reference sequence).